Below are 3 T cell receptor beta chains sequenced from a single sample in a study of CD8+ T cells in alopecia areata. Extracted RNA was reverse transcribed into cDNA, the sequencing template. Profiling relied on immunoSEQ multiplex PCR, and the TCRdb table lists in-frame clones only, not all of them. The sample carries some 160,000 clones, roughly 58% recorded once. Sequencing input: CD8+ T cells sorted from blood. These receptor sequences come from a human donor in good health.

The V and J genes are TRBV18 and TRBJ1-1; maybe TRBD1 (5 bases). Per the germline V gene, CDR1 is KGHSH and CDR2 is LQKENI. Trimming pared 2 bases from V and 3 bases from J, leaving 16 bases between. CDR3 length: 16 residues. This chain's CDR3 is CASSPEVRGRDTEAFF. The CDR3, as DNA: TGTGCCAGCTCACCAGAGGTACGGGGGAGAGACACTGAAGCTTTCTTT.

CDR3 coding DNA: TGTGCCAGCAGCTTAGGAGCGGGACCGGGGGAGACCCAGTACTTC. Translation gives CASSLGAGPGETQYF. The chain recombines TRBV7-6 with TRBJ2-5; 7 bases align to TRBD2. V was clipped by 1 base and J by 5 bases; unmatched bases: 7. Germline CDR1 is SGHVS and CDR2 is FNYEAQ. This CDR3 is built from 15 residues.

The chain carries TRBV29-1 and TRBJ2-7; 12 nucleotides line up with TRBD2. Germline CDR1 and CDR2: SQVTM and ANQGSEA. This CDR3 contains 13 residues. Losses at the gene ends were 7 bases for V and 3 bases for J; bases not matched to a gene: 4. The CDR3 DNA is TGCAGCGCCCGGACTAGCGGGATCTACGAGCAGTACTTC. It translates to CSARTSGIYEQYF.